This is a list of T cell receptor beta chains from one sample in a study of immune evolution from preneoplasia to lung adenocarcinoma. Profiling relied on immunoSEQ multiplex PCR, and the TCRdb table lists in-frame clones only, not all of them. Among 6,500 to 9,000 clones listed, more than 75% were seen once. The material sequenced was FFPE adjacent normal lung tissue. Receptors originate from a person aged 70 to 85 with lung adenocarcinoma. The CDR3 runs from the conserved cysteine through the conserved F or W. D genes are given only for firm matches. Not every row has a clone size; where given, it reads once, few, many or a size class.

cdr3_nt cdr3_aa j_call d_call clone_size v_call
TGTGCCAGCAGCAGGGGCGGCACCGGGGAGCTGTTTTTT CASSRGGTGELFF TRBJ2-2 NA NA TRBV7-6
TGTGCCAGCTCAAGGCTGCCTAGCACAGATACGCAGTATTTT CASSRLPSTDTQYF TRBJ2-3 NA NA TRBV18
TGTGCCAGCAGCTTCGGGACTAAGGACGAGCAGTACTTC CASSFGTKDEQYF TRBJ2-7 TRBD2 NA TRBV7-9
TGTGCCAGCAGCTTGGGGGTCTACTCCTACGAGCAGTACTTC CASSLGVYSYEQYF TRBJ2-7 NA once TRBV7-2
TGTGCCAGCAGGTCCCTCCCGGGACAGCTCCCCAATCAGCCCCAGCATTTT CASRSLPGQLPNQPQHF TRBJ1-5 TRBD1 NA TRBV28
TGTGCCAGCAGGTCGGTGGGAAGGGCTGAAGCTTTCTTT CASRSVGRAEAFF TRBJ1-1 NA NA TRBV28
TGTGCCAGCAGTTTATCGTTGGGAACGACCCTCCACTTT CASSLSLGTTLHF TRBJ1-6 NA NA TRBV27
TGTGCCAGCAGTAAACTAGCGGGGGGGCCTAATGAGCAGTTCTTC CASSKLAGGPNEQFF TRBJ2-1 TRBD2 NA TRBV6-5
TGTGCCAGCTCCTCTATAACGGATACGCAGTATTTT CASSSITDTQYF TRBJ2-3 NA NA TRBV18
TGCGCCAGCAGCTTGGCCGGGTCAGGGGGCGATGGCTACACCTTC CASSLAGSGGDGYTF TRBJ1-2 TRBD1 NA TRBV5-1
TGTGCCAGCAGCTCGAAGACAGACCCGGCTTATGGCTACACCTTC CASSSKTDPAYGYTF TRBJ1-2 NA few TRBV5-4
TGTGCCAGCAGTTACTCGGGGACAGGGGGCTACAATGAGCAGTTCTTC CASSYSGTGGYNEQFF TRBJ2-1 TRBD1 NA TRBV6-6
TGTGCCTGGAACAGGTACTCTGGGGCCAACGTCCTGACTTTC CAWNRYSGANVLTF TRBJ2-6 NA NA TRBV30
TGTGCCAGCAGCGTAGGGGACGCCCCGGGTGGGGAGCAGTTCTTC CASSVGDAPGGEQFF TRBJ2-1 NA few TRBV9